Following are 30 T cell receptor beta chains from one sample sequenced in a study of Ad26.COV2.S vaccination and SARS-CoV-2 variants. Treatment of the sample: roughly 18 received Ad26.COV2.S at low or high dose, single or two shots; about 5 received placebo; per-sample allocation not given. Sampling happened 63 days after the first vaccine or placebo injection. Only in-frame clones appear in the TCRdb table, and some are missing; sequencing was by immunoSEQ multiplex PCR. The data contain around 300,000 clones, 75% to 90% of them singletons. The sample in question was peripheral blood, obtained in a trial of Ad26.COV2.S vaccine versus placebo. These receptors originate from a person between 18 and 65 years old who received the Ad26.COV2.S COVID-19 vaccine or a placebo.

The chain employs TRBV6-2 or TRBV6-3 and TRBJ1-1; no firm D call. Germline V gives CDR1 MNHEY, CDR2 SVGEGT. V lost 2 bases and J lost 4, with 5 bases in between. The CDR3 is 12 amino acids. This CDR3 reads CASSYAVTEAFF. The CDR3 region has the DNA TGTGCCAGCAGTTACGCGGTCACTGAAGCTTTCTTT.

As to this clone: The junction shows a germline mismatch at one end, possibly a read error. The chain couples TRBV7-2 to TRBJ2-7; 8 nucleotides align to TRBD2. Germline V lookup: CDR1 SGHTA, CDR2 FQGNSA. CDR3 length equals 14 residues. The CDR3 DNA follows: TGTGCCAGCAGCGTAGCGGGGAGCTCCTACGAGCAGTACTTC. Its translation is CASSVAGSSYEQYF.

This clone appeared a few times. The V call is TRBV4-2, the J call TRBJ1-2; a weak D match, TRBD1 (5 bases). Germline CDR1 LGHNA, CDR2 YNFKEQ. V was trimmed by 0 bases and J by 4 bases, leaving 9 bases between them. The CDR3 runs to 14 residues. This CDR3 is CASSQDGDFYGYTF. In DNA form, the CDR3 reads TGTGCCAGCAGCCAAGATGGGGACTTCTATGGCTACACCTTC.

This rearrangement joins TRBV5-4 to TRBJ2-2; 8 bases agree with TRBD2. Germline-derived CDR1 and CDR2 are SGHNT and YYREEE (reference sequence). The V gene end was trimmed by 4 bases and the J gene end by 6 bases; junction bases not matched to a gene: 11. The CDR3 has 16 residues. The CDR3 coding sequence is TGTGCCAGCAGCCCCCGCGGAGCGGGAGCTCCCGGGGAGCTGTTTTTT. Residues: CASSPRGAGAPGELFF.

The chain couples TRBV6-6 to TRBJ1-2; TRBD1 agrees at 7 bases. V dropped 0 bases and J dropped 7; count of bases not matched to a gene: 5. The CDR3 covers 14 residues. CDR1 and CDR2 from the germline V gene are MNHNY and SVGAGI (reference sequence). This CDR3 reads CASSYSGGGRGYTF. In DNA, the CDR3 is TGTGCCAGCAGTTACTCAGGAGGGGGCCGTGGCTACACCTTC.

This clone was seen a few times. V gene TRBV4-3 combines with J gene TRBJ1-1, with 7 bases aligning to TRBD1. The J segment lost 4 bases and the V segment lost 2 bases, leaving 10 bases of the junction unmatched. This CDR3 contains 16 residues. Germline CDR1 is LGHNA and CDR2 is YSLEER. Here the CDR3 DNA reads TGCGCCAGCAGCCAACCGAGACAGGGAGGAGTCACTGAAGCTTTCTTT. Its translation is CASSQPRQGGVTEAFF.

The chain links TRBV6-5 to TRBJ2-5, with TRBD2 identical over 11 bases. J gave up 3 bases and V 6 bases, and 3 bases lay outside the gene matches. The CDR3 covers 14 residues. The V gene's germline CDR1 is MNHEY and CDR2 SVGAGI. The CDR3 DNA reads as TGTGCCAGCAGAGGACTAGCGGGTAAAGAGACCCAGTACTTC. This gives the protein CASRGLAGKETQYF.

The count of this clone is one. This chain links TRBV19 with TRBJ1-2, with 12 bases matching TRBD1. The V and J ends lost 7 bases and 4 bases, in that order; junction bases with no gene match: 7. The CDR3 loop spans 15 amino acids. CDR1 is LNHDA and CDR2 is SQIVND in the germline V gene (reference sequence). This chain's CDR3 is CASNQGTGGFYGYTF. For the CDR3, the DNA is TGTGCCAGTAATCAAGGGACAGGGGGCTTCTATGGCTACACCTTC.

Only one count was recorded for this clone. The chain recombines TRBV12-3 or TRBV12-4 with TRBJ2-1; no clear D gene. V lost 3 bases to trimming and J lost 7 bases, with 10 bases between them. This CDR3 comprises 13 residues. The CDR3 DNA is TGTGCCAGCAGTTTCAATCAGATGAATGAGCAGTTCTTC. Translation: CASSFNQMNEQFF.

This clone was counted once. The V and J genes are TRBV28 and TRBJ2-7; D remains unclear. Trimming left V 2 bases short and J 6 bases short, with 5 bases between. The CDR3 length is 11 residues. Germline CDR1 is MDHEN and CDR2 is SYDVKM. This CDR3 reads CASSLNTEQYF. The CDR3 DNA sequence: TGTGCCAGCAGTTTAAACACCGAGCAGTACTTC. Drawing the rest from reference TRBV28 and TRBJ2-7, the complete variable domain is DVKVTQSSRYLVKRTGEKVFLECVQDMDHENMFWYRQDPGLGLRLIYFSYDVKMKEKGDIPEGYSVSREKKERFSLILESASTNQTSMYLCASSLNTEQYFGPGTRLTVT.

CDR3 DNA sequence: TGTGCCAGCAGCTTGGGGACAGGGAGGTGGGAGACCCAGTACTTC. This encodes CASSLGTGRWETQYF. The V gene is TRBV27, the J gene TRBJ2-5; 9 nucleotides match TRBD1. The CDR3 length is 15 residues. V was clipped by 6 bases and J by 5 bases; unmatched bases: 10. The germline CDR1 and CDR2 sequences are MNHEY and SMNVEV (reference sequence).

This clone has a single count. V is TRBV10-3 and J is TRBJ2-7; the D gene is possibly TRBD1 (5 bases). Germline CDR1 reads ENHRY; CDR2 reads SYGVKD. There are 15 residues in the CDR3. The V end was cut by 0 bases, the J end by 2 bases, with 11 bases between. The DNA for the CDR3 is TGTGCCATCAGTGAGTCGTCAGGGTTGACCTACGAGCAGTACTTC. Amino acid sequence: CAISESSGLTYEQYF.

CDR3 DNA: TGTGCCAGCAGCCCAGTTGGGGCCAACGTCCTGACTTTC. Its translation: CASSPVGANVLTF. V and J are TRBV7-2 and TRBJ2-6; D is unresolved. The CDR3 length is 13 residues. The ends were cut back, 5 bases at V and 3 bases at J, with 5 bases in the middle. Germline V gene data show CDR1 as SGHTA and CDR2 as FQGNSA.

J is TRBJ2-3 and V is TRBV5-1; 8 positions agree with TRBD1. Trimming removed 5 bases from V and 4 bases from J; junction bases left unmatched: 6. The germline CDR1 and CDR2 sequences are SGHRS and YFSETQ. The CDR3 consists of 14 residues. In DNA, the CDR3 is TGCGCCAGCAGACCAGGGGGCACGGCAGATACGCAGTATTTT. Its protein product is CASRPGGTADTQYF.

This clone was counted many times. This sequence joins TRBV9 and TRBJ2-7; 10 nucleotides line up with TRBD2. CDR3 size: 16 residues. Unmatched junction bases numbered 4, after V lost 0 bases and J lost 1 base. CDR1 is SGDLS, CDR2 YYNGEE, per germline. The CDR3 DNA reads as TGTGCCAGCAGCGTAGAGGGGACTAGCGTTTCCTACGAGCAGTACTTC. This sequence encodes CASSVEGTSVSYEQYF.

V gene TRBV20-1 combines with J gene TRBJ2-3, with D uncertain. Trimming removed 3 bases at V and 3 bases at J, with 10 bases between. This CDR3 has 13 residues. From germline, CDR1 is DFQATT and CDR2 SNEGSKA (reference sequence). CDR3 region: CSASGIGTDTQYF. The CDR3 DNA sequence: TGCAGTGCTAGTGGGATAGGAACAGATACGCAGTATTTT.

This chain uses TRBV6-5 with TRBJ1-5, with D possibly matching TRBD1 (5 bases). Germline CDR1 and CDR2: MNHEY and SVGAGI. V was pared by 6 bases and J by 3 bases, with 15 bases between. CDR3 length equals 15 residues. CDR3 nucleotides: TGTGCCAGCAGGGCCGGGACGCAGGTCAATCAGCCCCAGCATTTT. Protein: CASRAGTQVNQPQHF.

The rearrangement uses TRBV10-1 and TRBJ2-3; D call uncertain. Germline CDR1 reads WNHNN; CDR2 reads SYGVQD (reference sequence). The CDR3 sequence is 14 residues long. The germline V and J ends were trimmed by 5 bases and 4 bases, with 13 bases remaining between them. The CDR3 DNA reads as TGCGCCAGCAGTTCACTTGGGCACGCAGATACGCAGTATTTT. Translated: CASSSLGHADTQYF.

The chain combines TRBV28 with TRBJ2-6, with unresolved D. Germline V lookup: CDR1 MDHEN, CDR2 SYDVKM. This CDR3 comprises 15 residues. Trimming took 4 bases from V and 0 from J, leaving 7 bases between them. CDR3 sequence: CASSSYSSGANVLTF. The CDR3 DNA reads TGTGCCAGCAGTTCTTATTCCTCTGGGGCCAACGTCCTGACTTTC.

The rearrangement uses TRBV5-1 and TRBJ1-4; TRBD1 agrees at 11 bases. After removal of 0 bases from V and 11 bases from J, the junction contained 3 bases not matched to a gene. Germline lookup yields CDR1 SGHRS and CDR2 YFSETQ. The CDR3 extends over 14 amino acids. The CDR3 region is CASSLEGTGGKLFF. The DNA for the CDR3 is TGCGCCAGCAGCTTGGAAGGGACAGGGGGGAAACTGTTTTTT. Filled out from reference TRBV5-1 and TRBJ1-4, the complete variable domain reads KAGVTQTPRYLIKTRGQQVTLSCSPISGHRSVSWYQQTPGQGLQFLFEYFSETQRNKGNFPGRFSGRQFSNSRSEMNVSTLELGDSALYLCASSLEGTGGKLFFGSGTQLSVL.

This clone appeared once. The V call is TRBV5-1, the J call TRBJ2-7; TRBD1 aligns across 9 bases. The CDR3 runs to 14 residues. J was trimmed by 2 bases and V by 5 bases; bases with no gene match: 5. CDR1 SGHRS and CDR2 YFSETQ come from the germline V gene. CDR3 in DNA: TGCGCCAGCAGGAAGGGACAGGGACCCTACGAGCAGTACTTC. Translated: CASRKGQGPYEQYF.

This chain joins TRBV4-3 and TRBJ2-7, with a tentative D call TRBD2 (5 bases). V was cut by 3 bases and J by 3 bases, with 9 bases left in between. The CDR3 length is 13 residues. The germline CDR1 and CDR2 sequences are LGHNA and YSLEER. The CDR3 region is CASSHSRGYEQYF. DNA of the CDR3: TGCGCCAGCAGCCACTCCCGGGGCTACGAGCAGTACTTC.

The chain combines TRBV28 with TRBJ2-1, with 10 nucleotides matching TRBD2. V trimming: 4 bases; J trimming: 7 bases; junction bases outside the gene matches: 16. Looked up from germline, CDR1 is MDHEN and CDR2 is SYDVKM. The CDR3 has 18 amino acids. The chain's CDR3 is CASSYPPGSGGAENEQFF. The CDR3 nucleotides read TGTGCCAGCAGTTACCCCCCGGGAAGCGGGGGGGCAGAAAATGAGCAGTTCTTC. Variable domain in full (rest from reference TRBV28 and TRBJ2-1): DVKVTQSSRYLVKRTGEKVFLECVQDMDHENMFWYRQDPGLGLRLIYFSYDVKMKEKGDIPEGYSVSREKKERFSLILESASTNQTSMYLCASSYPPGSGGAENEQFFGPGTRLTVL.

This chain joins TRBV5-5 and TRBJ1-1, with D maybe TRBD1 (5 bases). Trimming cost V 4 bases and J 1 base, with 11 bases left between them. Germline V lookup: CDR1 SGHKS, CDR2 YYEKEE (reference sequence). This CDR3 spans 14 amino acids. CDR3 region: CASSAPTGNTEAFF. In DNA form, the CDR3 reads TGTGCCAGCAGCGCACCAACAGGGAACACTGAAGCTTTCTTT.

This clone has just one count. The chain employs TRBV6-5 and TRBJ2-3; TRBD1 matches at 9 bases. Germline trimming cut 6 bases from V and 6 bases from J; bases unmatched to any gene: 10. The CDR3 length is 15 residues. Germline CDR1 reads MNHEY; CDR2 reads SVGAGI. CDR3: CASSPGTGSRDTQYF. Here the CDR3 DNA reads TGTGCCAGCAGCCCCGGGACAGGGAGCCGGGATACGCAGTATTTT.

This chain connects TRBV5-5 to TRBJ1-3; D is uncertain. Trimming removed 3 bases from V and 0 bases from J, with 19 bases in between. The germline V gene encodes CDR1 SGHKS and CDR2 YYEKEE (reference sequence). The CDR3 contains 18 residues. This CDR3 is CASSSPDPQRRSGNTIYF. CDR3 bases: TGTGCCAGCAGCTCTCCCGACCCACAGCGACGCTCTGGAAACACCATATATTTT.

CDR3 sequence (DNA): TGTGCCAGCAGTTTATTGGGACCGATGAACACCGGGGAGCTGTTTTTT. This translates into CASSLLGPMNTGELFF. The chain combines TRBV27 with TRBJ2-2; D possibly uses TRBD1 or TRBD2 (5 bases each). CDR3 length: 16 amino acids. V was trimmed by 1 base and J by 1 base, leaving 10 bases between them. Germline-derived CDR1 and CDR2 are MNHEY and SMNVEV (reference sequence).

The chain joins TRBV27 to TRBJ2-7; D is possibly TRBD2 (7 bases). This CDR3 comprises 19 residues. The V end was cut by 1 base, the J end by 2 bases, with 24 bases between. The germline V gene encodes CDR1 MNHEY and CDR2 SMNVEV (reference sequence). The CDR3 sequence: CASSLWGGGIETGPYEQYF. As DNA, the CDR3 is TGTGCCAGCAGTTTATGGGGGGGTGGGATCGAGACAGGCCCCTACGAGCAGTACTTC.

This clone showed up just once. The V and J genes are TRBV14 and TRBJ2-1; TRBD1 matches at 7 bases. CDR1 is SGHDN, CDR2 FVKESK, per germline. The CDR3 runs to 15 residues. The V and J ends lost 1 base and 13 bases, in that order; junction bases with no gene match: 13. CDR3 in amino acids: CASSQGEGVHRGQFF. CDR3 DNA: TGTGCCAGCAGCCAAGGTGAAGGGGTCCACAGGGGTCAGTTCTTC.

The chain recombines TRBV28 with TRBJ1-2; the D gene is possibly TRBD1 (6 bases). Germline CDR1 reads MDHEN; CDR2 reads SYDVKM. CDR3 length: 14 residues. Trimming stripped 7 bases from V and 5 bases from J, with 17 bases between. The CDR3 spells CASNLGGAWYGYTF. CDR3 bases: TGTGCCAGCAACCTGGGGGGGGCCTGGTATGGCTACACCTTC.